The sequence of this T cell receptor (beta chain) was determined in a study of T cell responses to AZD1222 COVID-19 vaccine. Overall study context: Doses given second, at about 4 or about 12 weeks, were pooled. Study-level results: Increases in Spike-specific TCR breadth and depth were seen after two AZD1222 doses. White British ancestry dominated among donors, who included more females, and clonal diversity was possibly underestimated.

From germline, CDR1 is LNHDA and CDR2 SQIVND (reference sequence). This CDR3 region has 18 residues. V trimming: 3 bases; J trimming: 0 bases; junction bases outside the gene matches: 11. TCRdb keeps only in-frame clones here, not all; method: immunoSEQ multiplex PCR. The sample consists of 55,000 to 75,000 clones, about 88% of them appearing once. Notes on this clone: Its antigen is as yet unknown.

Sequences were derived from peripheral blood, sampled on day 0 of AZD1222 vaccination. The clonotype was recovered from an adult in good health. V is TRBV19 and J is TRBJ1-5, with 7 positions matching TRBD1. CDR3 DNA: TGTGCCAGTAGTATCTCACCCGGGGACAGATATAGCAATCAGCCCCAGCATTTT. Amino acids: CASSISPGDRYSNQPQHF.